These T cell receptor beta chains were read from a single sample in a study of cytomegalovirus exposure and HLA in healthy donors. The repertoire was sequenced with immunoSEQ multiplex PCR; TCRdb's copy has only in-frame clones and lacks some. The sample lists about 160,000 clones, about 81% occurring once. Sequencing was performed on PBMCs. Receptors originate from a woman aged 45-59 years in good health and CMV-seropositive. Both conserved end residues are part of each CDR3. The D gene is left open where the match is weak. A row's size may be missing; if present it is once, few, many or a size class.

TRBJ2-5,few,TRBV29-1,.,TGCAGCTCAACAGGGAACCAAGAGACCCAGTACTTC,CSSTGNQETQYF
TRBJ2-2,.,TRBV25-1,TRBD2,TGTGCCACGCGCGGACTAGCTGGCGGGGAGCTGTTTTTT,CATRGLAGGELFF
TRBJ2-2,few,TRBV4-1,.,TGCGCCAGCAGCCCAACCGGGACCGGGGAGCTGTTTTTT,CASSPTGTGELFF
TRBJ2-1,.,TRBV5-4,TRBD2,TGTGCCAGCAGCCTCACGGGGGGTGAGCAGTTCTTC,CASSLTGGEQFF
TRBJ2-7,.,TRBV4-1,.,TGCGCCAGCAGCCGTCAGGGTGCCTACGAGCAGTACTTC,CASSRQGAYEQYF
TRBJ1-1,.,TRBV5-1,.,TGCGCCAGCAAGGGGAATACGGGGCGGGAAACTGAAGCTTTCTTT,CASKGNTGRETEAFF
TRBJ2-7,.,TRBV18,TRBD1,TGTGCCAGCTCACAGGGGACAGGGGGCATCTACGAGCAGTACTTC,CASSQGTGGIYEQYF
TRBJ1-1,.,TRBV2,.,TGTGCCAGCAGTGGTATGAACACTGAAGCTTTCTTT,CASSGMNTEAFF
TRBJ2-2,.,TRBV4-1,.,TGCGCCAGCAGCCAAGGAGGGAGGAGCGGGCGTCGGGAGCTGTTTTTT,CASSQGGRSGRRELFF
TRBJ1-2,.,TRBV6-1,.,TGTGCCAGCGCCTGGGCAAGCCATCTTAACTATGGCTACACCTTC,CASAWASHLNYGYTF
TRBJ1-1,.,TRBV11-2,.,TGTGCCAGCAGCTTACAACAGGGCGACACTGAAGCTTTCTTT,CASSLQQGDTEAFF
TRBJ1-2,once,TRBV30,.,TGTGCCTGGAGGTCTGGGCCAGGGTTGGGCTATGGCTACACCTTC,CAWRSGPGLGYGYTF
TRBJ1-2,.,TRBV5-4,.,TGTGCCAGCAGCTTGGTTGGTTTTGGCGGCTACACCTTC,CASSLVGFGGYTF
TRBJ1-1,.,TRBV28,.,TGTGCCAGCACCCGGTCCGGGGGGAGGAACACTGAAGCTTTCTTT,CASTRSGGRNTEAFF
TRBJ2-4,.,TRBV6-1,TRBD2,TGTGCCAGCAGTGAGGGCAGCGGGGCTACCCTATTGGGCAAAAACATTCAGTACTTC,CASSEGSGATLLGKNIQYF
TRBJ2-3,.,TRBV18,.,TGTGCCAGCTCACCCTCGTATGGAGGGACGTTCACAGATACGCAGTATTTT,CASSPSYGGTFTDTQYF
TRBJ1-1,.,TRBV7-2,.,TGTGCCAGCAGCTTACAGGGTAACACTGAAGCTTTCTTT,CASSLQGNTEAFF
TRBJ2-3,.,TRBV30,.,TGTGCCTGGAGTTATCTCCGGCGGGGCACAGATACGCAGTATTTT,CAWSYLRRGTDTQYF
TRBJ1-2,.,TRBV10-2,.,TGCGCCAGCAGTGAGAGGGGTCAACCTAACTATGGCTACACCTTC,CASSERGQPNYGYTF
TRBJ2-2,.,TRBV18,.,TGTGCCAGCTCACCAAGTACAGTTAACACCGGGGAGCTGTTTTTT,CASSPSTVNTGELFF
TRBJ1-1,.,TRBV2,.,TGTGCCAGCAGTACAGGGATGGGCACTGAAGCTTTCTTT,CASSTGMGTEAFF
TRBJ1-1,.,TRBV10-3,.,TGTGCCATCAGTGAGTCGGAGGACAGCCCCTTCTTT,CAISESEDSPFF
TRBJ1-1,.,TRBV6-1,.,TGTGCCAGCAAAGGGGCGTTTGAAGCTTTCTTT,CASKGAFEAFF
TRBJ2-5,.,TRBV4-2,TRBD2,TGTGCCAGCAGCCAGGAAACTAGCGGGGGTGGGGAGACCCAGTACTTC,CASSQETSGGGETQYF
TRBJ2-5,.,TRBV5-1,.,TGCGCCAGCAGCCCGGGACTTCACCAAGAGACCCAGTACTTC,CASSPGLHQETQYF
TRBJ2-7,.,TRBV4-1,.,TGCGCCAGCAGCCATGACCGACAGGAGGTCTACGAGCAGTACTTC,CASSHDRQEVYEQYF
TRBJ2-5,few,TRBV6-5,TRBD2,TGTGCCAGCAGTTTAGCGGGGGGCTACCAAGAGACCCAGTACTTC,CASSLAGGYQETQYF
TRBJ2-3,.,TRBV4-1,TRBD2,TGCGCCAGCAGCCAAGAGAGGGCCAGCGGGGGGCGGGGAGATACGCAGTATTTT,CASSQERASGGRGDTQYF
TRBJ1-5,few,TRBV12-5,TRBD1,TGTGCTAGTGGTTTTACTATACAGGGGCCCGACCAGCCCCAGCATTTT,CASGFTIQGPDQPQHF
TRBJ1-1,.,TRBV11-2,.,TGTGCCAGCAGGGATTTCGGGGGAAAAGCTGAAGCTTTCTTT,CASRDFGGKAEAFF
TRBJ1-2,few,TRBV27,.,TGTGCCAGCAGTTTATTCCGGAACTATGGCTACACCTTC,CASSLFRNYGYTF
TRBJ1-2,.,TRBV5-6,TRBD1,TGTGCCAGCAGCTTGAGTACAGGGGGGGACTATGGCTACACCTTC,CASSLSTGGDYGYTF